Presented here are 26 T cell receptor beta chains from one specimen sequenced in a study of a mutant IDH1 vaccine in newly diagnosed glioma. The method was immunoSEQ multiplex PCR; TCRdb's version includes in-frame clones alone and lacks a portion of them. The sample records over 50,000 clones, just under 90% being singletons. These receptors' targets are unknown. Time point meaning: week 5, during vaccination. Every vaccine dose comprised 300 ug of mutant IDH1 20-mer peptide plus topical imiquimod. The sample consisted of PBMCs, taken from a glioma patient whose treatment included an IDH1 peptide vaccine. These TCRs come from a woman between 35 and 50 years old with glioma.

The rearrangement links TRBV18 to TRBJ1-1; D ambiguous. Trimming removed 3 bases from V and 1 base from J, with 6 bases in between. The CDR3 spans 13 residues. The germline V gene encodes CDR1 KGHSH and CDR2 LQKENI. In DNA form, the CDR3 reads TGTGCCAGCTCACCTAACTCGAACACTGAAGCTTTCTTT. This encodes CASSPNSNTEAFF.

CDR3 sequence: CASKVGGVLHTEAFF. The CDR3 DNA is TGTGCCAGCAAAGTCGGTGGGGTTTTGCACACTGAAGCTTTCTTT. The J gene is TRBJ1-1, the V gene TRBV7-9; unclear D gene. V was clipped by 7 bases and J by 3 bases, with 18 bases between them. From germline, CDR1 is SEHNR and CDR2 FQNEAQ (reference sequence). This CDR3 has 15 amino acids.

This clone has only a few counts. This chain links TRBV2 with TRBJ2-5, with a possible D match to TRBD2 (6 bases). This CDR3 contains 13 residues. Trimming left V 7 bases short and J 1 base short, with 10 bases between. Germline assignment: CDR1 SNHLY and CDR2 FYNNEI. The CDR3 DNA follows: TGTGCCAGCAACCGGGGGAGCCAAGAGACCCAGTACTTC. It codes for CASNRGSQETQYF.

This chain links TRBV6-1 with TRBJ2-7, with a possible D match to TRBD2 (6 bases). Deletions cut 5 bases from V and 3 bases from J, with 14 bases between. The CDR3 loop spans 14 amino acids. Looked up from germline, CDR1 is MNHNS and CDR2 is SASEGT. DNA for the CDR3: TGTGCCAGCAGTCACCCGGGACTGTTCTACGAGCAGTACTTC. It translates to CASSHPGLFYEQYF.

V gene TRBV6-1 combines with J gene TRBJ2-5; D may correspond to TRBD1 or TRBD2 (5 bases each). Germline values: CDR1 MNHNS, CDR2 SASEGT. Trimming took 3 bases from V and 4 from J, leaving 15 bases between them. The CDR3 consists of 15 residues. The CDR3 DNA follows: TGTGCCAGCAGTGATCTGGGACGGACCCCAGAGACCCAGTACTTC. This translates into CASSDLGRTPETQYF.

CDR3: CASSGPRLISSTDTQYF. The DNA of the CDR3 is TGTGCCAGTAGTGGACCCCGACTTATCAGTAGCACAGATACGCAGTATTTT. The J gene is TRBJ2-3, the V gene TRBV19; D not resolved. The CDR3 consists of 17 residues. The germline CDR1 and CDR2 sequences are LNHDA and SQIVND (reference sequence). V gave up 5 bases and J gave up 0 bases, with 18 bases separating them.

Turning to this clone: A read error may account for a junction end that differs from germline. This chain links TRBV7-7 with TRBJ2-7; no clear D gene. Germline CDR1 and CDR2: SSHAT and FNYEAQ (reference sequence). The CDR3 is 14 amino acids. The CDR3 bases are TGTGCTAGCAGCTTAAGGGCTGGCCCCTACGAGCAGTACTTC. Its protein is CASSLRAGPYEQYF.

The CDR3 reads CASSDVSVGYEQYF. The CDR3 bases are TGTGCCAGCAGTGACGTATCCGTAGGCTACGAGCAGTACTTC. The chain links TRBV2 to TRBJ2-7, with D uncertain. Germline CDR1 SNHLY, CDR2 FYNNEI. With 3 bases removed from V and 3 bases from J, the gap between germline ends came to 12 bases. The CDR3 loop spans 14 amino acids.

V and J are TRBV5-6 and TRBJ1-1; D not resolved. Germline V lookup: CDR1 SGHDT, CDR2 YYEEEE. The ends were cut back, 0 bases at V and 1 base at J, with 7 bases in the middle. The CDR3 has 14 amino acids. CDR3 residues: CASSLAPGNTEAFF. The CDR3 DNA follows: TGTGCCAGCAGCTTGGCGCCGGGGAACACTGAAGCTTTCTTT.

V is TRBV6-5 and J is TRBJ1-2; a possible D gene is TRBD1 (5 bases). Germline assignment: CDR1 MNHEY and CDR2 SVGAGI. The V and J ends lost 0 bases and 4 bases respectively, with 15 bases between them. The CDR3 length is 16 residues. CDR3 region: CASSYSGVWGSYGYTF. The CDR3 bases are TGTGCCAGCAGTTACTCAGGGGTGTGGGGAAGCTATGGCTACACCTTC.

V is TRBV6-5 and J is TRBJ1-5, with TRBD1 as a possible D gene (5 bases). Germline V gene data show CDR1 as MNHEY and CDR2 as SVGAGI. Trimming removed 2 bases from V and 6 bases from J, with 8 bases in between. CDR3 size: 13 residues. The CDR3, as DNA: TGTGCCAGCAGTTACCGGAGGGGTCAGCCCCAGCATTTT. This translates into CASSYRRGQPQHF.

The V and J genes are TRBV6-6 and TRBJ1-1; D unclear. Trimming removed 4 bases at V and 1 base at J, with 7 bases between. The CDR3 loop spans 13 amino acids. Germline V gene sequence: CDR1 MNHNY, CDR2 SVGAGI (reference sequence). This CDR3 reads CASSLATNTEAFF. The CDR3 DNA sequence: TGTGCCAGCAGTTTGGCCACGAACACTGAAGCTTTCTTT.

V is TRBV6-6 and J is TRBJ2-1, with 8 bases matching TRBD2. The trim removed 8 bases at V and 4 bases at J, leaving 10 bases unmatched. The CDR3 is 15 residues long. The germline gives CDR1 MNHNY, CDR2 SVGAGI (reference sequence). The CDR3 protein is CASSGGVSPYNEQFF. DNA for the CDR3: TGTGCCAGCTCGGGGGGGGTTAGCCCTTACAATGAGCAGTTCTTC.

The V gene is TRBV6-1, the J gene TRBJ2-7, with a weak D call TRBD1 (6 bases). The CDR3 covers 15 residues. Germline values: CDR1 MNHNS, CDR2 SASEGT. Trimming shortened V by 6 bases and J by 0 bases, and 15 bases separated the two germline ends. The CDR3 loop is CASRGVDSGSYEQYF. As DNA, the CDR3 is TGTGCCAGCAGGGGGGTGGACAGCGGCTCCTACGAGCAGTACTTC.

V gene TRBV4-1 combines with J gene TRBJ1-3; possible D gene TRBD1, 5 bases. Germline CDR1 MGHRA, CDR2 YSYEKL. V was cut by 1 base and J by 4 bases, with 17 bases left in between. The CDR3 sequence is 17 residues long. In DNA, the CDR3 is TGCGCCAGCAGCCAAGCTCAGCTCCGGGACTTCGGAAACACCATATATTTT. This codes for CASSQAQLRDFGNTIYF.

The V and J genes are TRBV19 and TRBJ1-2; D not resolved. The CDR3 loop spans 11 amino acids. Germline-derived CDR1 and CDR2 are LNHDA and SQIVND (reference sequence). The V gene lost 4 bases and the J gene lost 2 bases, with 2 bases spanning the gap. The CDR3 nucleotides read TGTGCCAGTAGTAGCAACTATGGCTACACCTTC. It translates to CASSSNYGYTF.

CDR3 DNA sequence: TGTGCCAGCAGCGAAAGGGACGGGTACAATGAGCAGTTCTTC. Amino acid sequence: CASSERDGYNEQFF. The chain links TRBV6-6 to TRBJ2-1; tentatively, D is TRBD1 or TRBD2 (5 bases each). Germline V gene sequence: CDR1 MNHNY, CDR2 SVGAGI (reference sequence). There are 14 residues in the CDR3. The germline V and J ends were trimmed by 6 bases and 4 bases, with 13 bases remaining between them.

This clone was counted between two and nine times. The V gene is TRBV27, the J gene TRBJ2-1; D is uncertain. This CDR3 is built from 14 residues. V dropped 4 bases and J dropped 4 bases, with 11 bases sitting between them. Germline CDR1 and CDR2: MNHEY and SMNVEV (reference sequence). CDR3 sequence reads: CASSSDPAYNEQFF. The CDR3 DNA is TGTGCCAGCAGTTCGGACCCCGCATACAATGAGCAGTTCTTC.

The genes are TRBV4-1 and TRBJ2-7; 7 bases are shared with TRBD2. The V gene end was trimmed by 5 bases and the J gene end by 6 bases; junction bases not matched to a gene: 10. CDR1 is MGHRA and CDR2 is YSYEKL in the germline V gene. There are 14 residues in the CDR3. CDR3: CASSKIGLVSEQYF. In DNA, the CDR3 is TGCGCCAGCAGCAAGATCGGACTAGTGAGCGAGCAGTACTTC.

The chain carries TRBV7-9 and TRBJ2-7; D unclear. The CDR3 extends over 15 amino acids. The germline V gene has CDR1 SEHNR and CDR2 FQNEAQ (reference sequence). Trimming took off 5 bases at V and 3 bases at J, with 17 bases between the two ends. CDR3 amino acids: CASSPRGEQFYEQYF. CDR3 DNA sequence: TGTGCCAGCAGCCCAAGAGGAGAACAATTCTACGAGCAGTACTTC.

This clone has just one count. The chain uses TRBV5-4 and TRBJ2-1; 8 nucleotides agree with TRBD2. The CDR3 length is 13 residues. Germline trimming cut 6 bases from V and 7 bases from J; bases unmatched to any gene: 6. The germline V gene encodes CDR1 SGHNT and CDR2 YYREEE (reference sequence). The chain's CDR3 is CASTRGGENEQFF. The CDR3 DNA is TGTGCCAGCACCCGGGGGGGGGAGAATGAGCAGTTCTTC.

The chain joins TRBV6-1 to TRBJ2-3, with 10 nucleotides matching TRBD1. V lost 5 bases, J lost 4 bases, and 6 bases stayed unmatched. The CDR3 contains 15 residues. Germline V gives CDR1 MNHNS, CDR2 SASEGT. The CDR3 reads CASSRDRGVADTQYF. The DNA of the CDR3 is TGTGCCAGCAGTAGGGACAGGGGAGTCGCAGATACGCAGTATTTT.

CDR3 protein: CASSYSSQLNTEAFF. The CDR3 region has the DNA TGTGCCAGCAGTTACTCGAGTCAGCTCAACACTGAAGCTTTCTTT. This chain links TRBV6-5 with TRBJ1-1; D not resolved. V was trimmed by 0 bases and J by 2 bases, leaving 10 bases between them. The CDR3 is 15 amino acids. CDR1 is MNHEY, CDR2 SVGAGI, per germline.

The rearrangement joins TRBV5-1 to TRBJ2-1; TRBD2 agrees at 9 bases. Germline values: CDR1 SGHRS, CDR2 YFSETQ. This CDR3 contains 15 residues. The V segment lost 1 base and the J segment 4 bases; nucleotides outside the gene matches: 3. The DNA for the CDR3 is TGCGCCAGCAGCTTGATAGCGGGAGCGTACAATGAGCAGTTCTTC. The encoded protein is CASSLIAGAYNEQFF.

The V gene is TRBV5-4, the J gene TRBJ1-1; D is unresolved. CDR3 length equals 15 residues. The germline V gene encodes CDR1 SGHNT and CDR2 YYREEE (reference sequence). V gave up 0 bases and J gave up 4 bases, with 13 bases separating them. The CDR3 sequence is CASSLAKGRSTEAFF. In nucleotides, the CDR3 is TGTGCCAGCAGCTTGGCCAAGGGCAGATCCACTGAAGCTTTCTTT.

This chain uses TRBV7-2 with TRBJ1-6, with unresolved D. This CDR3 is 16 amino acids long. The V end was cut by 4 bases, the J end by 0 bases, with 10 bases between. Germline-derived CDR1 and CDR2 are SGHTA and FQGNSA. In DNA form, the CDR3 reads TGTGCCAGCAGCTCCGGGATAAGCTCCTATAATTCACCCCTCCACTTT. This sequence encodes CASSSGISSYNSPLHF.